This is a list of T cell receptor beta chains from one sample in a study of blood T cell repertoires in COVID-19. Libraries were prepared by immunoSEQ multiplex PCR; TCRdb keeps only in-frame clonotypes and omits some of them. The data show tens of thousands of clones, 80% to 90% seen once. The sequenced sample consisted of peripheral blood. Every receptor here comes from a man aged 45 to 65 with active COVID-19. Both conserved end residues are part of each CDR3.

V gene: TRBV28
J gene: TRBJ2-5
CDR3 protein: CASSFAGQGKETQYF

V gene: TRBV10-3
J gene: TRBJ2-7
CDR3 protein: CAISDPNEQYF

V gene: TRBV7-2
J gene: TRBJ2-5
CDR3 protein: CASSLSETQYF

V gene: TRBV24-1
J gene: TRBJ2-2
CDR3 protein: CATSDLGAGNTGELFF

V gene: TRBV4-1
J gene: TRBJ1-3
CDR3 protein: CASSPVGQPSGNTIYF

V gene: TRBV11-2
J gene: TRBJ2-4
CDR3 protein: CASSPDQGIKNIQYF

V gene: TRBV5-1
J gene: TRBJ2-1
CDR3 protein: CASSFLQATYNEQFF

V gene: TRBV18
J gene: TRBJ2-5
CDR3 protein: CASSPSRQEGTQYF

V gene: TRBV4-2
J gene: TRBJ1-6
CDR3 protein: CASSQDERSPLHF

V gene: TRBV6-4
J gene: TRBJ2-1
CDR3 protein: CASSDSINIGNEQFF

V gene: TRBV7-2
J gene: TRBJ2-5
CDR3 protein: CASSSSGGAFQTQYF

V gene: TRBV2
J gene: TRBJ2-3
CDR3 protein: CASNRDLSTDTQYF

V gene: TRBV7-9
J gene: TRBJ1-1
CDR3 protein: CASSLGGTETKAFF

V gene: TRBV19
J gene: TRBJ2-5
CDR3 protein: CASNGRNGETQYF

V gene: TRBV11-2
J gene: TRBJ2-1
CDR3 protein: CASSLVEHNEQFF

V gene: TRBV7-2
J gene: TRBJ2-1
CDR3 protein: CASSLGTAYNEQFF

V gene: TRBV3-1/TRBV3-2
J gene: TRBJ1-6
CDR3 protein: CASSQRGSSYNSPLHF

V gene: TRBV6-5
J gene: TRBJ1-5
CDR3 protein: CASSYGGNQPQHF

V gene: TRBV5-8
J gene: TRBJ2-1
CDR3 protein: CASSLLTSGIQGGQFF

V gene: TRBV3-1/TRBV3-2
J gene: TRBJ2-3
CDR3 protein: CASSHLHGGGRTDTQYF

V gene: TRBV6-2/TRBV6-3
J gene: TRBJ2-2
CDR3 protein: CASSYSGTDSTGELFF

V gene: TRBV25-1
J gene: TRBJ2-3
CDR3 protein: CASSEYQGAGTDTQYF

V gene: TRBV27
J gene: TRBJ2-3
CDR3 protein: CASSPHPYGLAGTDTQYF

V gene: TRBV7-2
J gene: TRBJ2-2
CDR3 protein: CASSFLDRGTGELFF

V gene: TRBV15
J gene: TRBJ2-7
CDR3 protein: CATSLGGGGYEQYF

V gene: TRBV19
J gene: TRBJ2-2
CDR3 protein: CASSIRGTGELFF

V gene: TRBV11-3
J gene: TRBJ2-1
CDR3 protein: CASSQSGTSWTEQFF

V gene: TRBV7-6
J gene: TRBJ1-2
CDR3 protein: CASSLGIRGSNYGYTF

V gene: TRBV30
J gene: TRBJ1-3
CDR3 protein: CAWSYSGNTIYF

V gene: TRBV3-1/TRBV3-2
J gene: TRBJ2-1
CDR3 protein: CASSQDRTSGSSYNEQFF

V gene: TRBV9
J gene: TRBJ2-1
CDR3 protein: CASSVVPVHEQFF

V gene: TRBV4-3
J gene: TRBJ1-2
CDR3 protein: CASSSLTGNYGYTF

V gene: TRBV7-2
J gene: TRBJ2-1
CDR3 protein: CASSLEGQGYNEQFF

V gene: TRBV6-4
J gene: TRBJ2-2
CDR3 protein: CASSDSTSTGELFF

V gene: TRBV30
J gene: TRBJ2-7
CDR3 protein: CAFHRDRAYEQYF

V gene: TRBV7-9
J gene: TRBJ2-1
CDR3 protein: CASSSTSDGWNEQFF

V gene: TRBV5-1
J gene: TRBJ2-3
CDR3 protein: CASSVGLAGGTDTQYF

V gene: TRBV5-1
J gene: TRBJ1-2
CDR3 protein: CASSLGTVNYGYTF

V gene: TRBV7-2
J gene: TRBJ2-3
CDR3 protein: CASSLVGTSVDTQYF

V gene: TRBV28
J gene: TRBJ1-4
CDR3 protein: CASALGIRGEELFF

V gene: TRBV30
J gene: TRBJ2-1
CDR3 protein: CAWGAGRTNEQFF

V gene: TRBV5-1
J gene: TRBJ1-1
CDR3 protein: CASSLVSTEAFF

V gene: TRBV30
J gene: TRBJ2-7
CDR3 protein: CAWRGQGAAYEQYF

V gene: TRBV7-9
J gene: TRBJ1-1
CDR3 protein: CASSLSRGGNTEAFF

V gene: TRBV5-1
J gene: TRBJ2-3
CDR3 protein: CASSSGTGGSDTQYF

V gene: TRBV28
J gene: TRBJ1-2
CDR3 protein: CASSTGADGYTF

V gene: TRBV20-1
J gene: TRBJ1-6
CDR3 protein: CSASRARNSPLHF

V gene: TRBV6-5
J gene: TRBJ1-1
CDR3 protein: CASSYNPTTGFTEAFF

V gene: TRBV5-8
J gene: TRBJ1-5
CDR3 protein: CASSLEAGTRPQHF

V gene: TRBV14
J gene: TRBJ2-2
CDR3 protein: CASRRDIRTGELFF

V gene: TRBV7-2
J gene: TRBJ1-1
CDR3 protein: CASSLTNGVNTEAFF

V gene: TRBV5-4
J gene: TRBJ2-5
CDR3 protein: CASSRLTSGKETQYF

V gene: TRBV11-2
J gene: TRBJ1-3
CDR3 protein: CASSKDRVESSGNTIYF

V gene: TRBV28
J gene: TRBJ2-7
CDR3 protein: CASSRPGISYEQYF

V gene: TRBV11-2
J gene: TRBJ2-1
CDR3 protein: CASSLDRGSNEQFF